The rows below give T cell receptor beta chains drawn from one sample of a study of neurological immune-mediated disorders. TCRdb re-derived calls from the 5' RACE reads in MiXCR, one entry per CDR3 protein. The sample holds approximately 16,000 distinct CDR3 sequences, roughly 22% seen once. Specimen: PBMCs. All receptors come from a man aged 50-59 years in good health. The CDR3 runs from the conserved cysteine through the conserved F or W. Expanded clones get a size class; other rows say once, few or many, or leave the size out.

J gene	clone size	V gene	CDR3 protein
TRBJ1-5	-	TRBV28	CASSPRGAGNQPQHF
TRBJ1-5	-	TRBV6-6	CAIQGRGNQPQHF
TRBJ2-6	many	TRBV27	CASSSRQVNSPGANVLTF
TRBJ2-1	-	TRBV20-1	CSATPHGASYNEQFF
TRBJ1-2	-	TRBV20-1	CSARGGYGYTF
TRBJ1-2	few	TRBV18	CASSPGINYGYTF
TRBJ2-7	many	TRBV5-1	CASSYRGPEEQYF
TRBJ2-1	many	TRBV15	CATSRGTSGSLNEQFF
TRBJ2-2	-	TRBV11-2	CASSLTRGPNTGELFF
TRBJ2-4	many	TRBV20-1	CSAGGQALAKNIQYF
TRBJ1-1	many	TRBV7-2	CASSLLSELNTEAFF
TRBJ2-3	-	TRBV20-1	CSAGDTGGRPDTQYF
TRBJ2-3	many	TRBV3-1	CASSRAGTLSTDTQYF
TRBJ2-5	-	TRBV14	CASSQEGTVQYF
TRBJ2-1	-	TRBV5-1	CASSLSPLAGGYFSSYNEQFF
TRBJ2-1	medium-sized	TRBV5-1	CASSLAGDLYNEQFF
-	once	TRBV12-3/TRBV12-4	CASSPRSSYEQYF
TRBJ2-1	-	TRBV4-3	CASSQDYASQDEQFF
TRBJ1-1	-	TRBV20-1	CSARWGPLNTEAFF
TRBJ2-7	many	TRBV7-2	CASSFQGAYEQYF
TRBJ2-2	many	TRBV20-1	CSARETGLTMGGELFF
TRBJ2-1	many	TRBV2	CASSGGRSSYNEQFF
TRBJ1-3	many	TRBV20-1	CSARAGPWRGNTIYF
TRBJ2-1	many	TRBV5-1	CASSSEWGASGSPGNEQFF
TRBJ1-5	medium-sized	TRBV15	CATSNPIRGPGQPQHF
TRBJ2-7	many	TRBV5-1	CASSLLAGGREQYF
TRBJ2-7	-	TRBV3-1	CASSQEGTRDSSYEQYF
TRBJ1-1	medium-sized	TRBV29-1	CSVDEGVEAFF
TRBJ2-2	medium-sized	TRBV20-1	CSARVPSGNSAGELFF
TRBJ2-5	many	TRBV7-8	CASSLGWQNIQETQYF
TRBJ1-3	many	TRBV7-2	CASSPQQGAFGNTIYF
TRBJ1-5	many	TRBV18	CASSRGVGQPQHF
TRBJ2-1	-	TRBV5-1	CASSPQDTYNEQFF
TRBJ1-4	many	TRBV7-9	CASSLGGIEKLFF
TRBJ2-1	many	TRBV5-1	CASSLDARRYNEQFF
TRBJ2-5	once	TRBV4-1	CASSQVQGQETQYF
TRBJ2-2	medium-sized	TRBV6-1	CASSELAGDTGELFF
TRBJ2-3	many	TRBV20-1	CSARRDTQYF
TRBJ2-5	-	TRBV2	CASSSGWAETQYF
TRBJ2-3	many	TRBV12-3/TRBV12-4	CASSRTGVADTQYF
TRBJ1-5	many	TRBV20-1	CSASDEEAGGNQPQHF
TRBJ2-7	many	TRBV7-2	CASSLSGTSSEQYF
TRBJ1-1	many	TRBV7-3	CASSFLTGTGEYRAFF
TRBJ2-7	few	TRBV6-6	CAAKGGEQYF
TRBJ2-1	many	TRBV9	CASSKGLAGDSYNEQFF